The clone carrying this TCR beta chain was counted a few times. As yet, its antigen is unknown. The repertoire was sequenced with immunoSEQ multiplex PCR; TCRdb's copy has only in-frame clones and lacks some. The sample yields 30,000 to 40,000 clones, around 80% seen once. V lost 5 bases and J 9 bases, leaving 14 bases between the germline ends. Germline V gene data show CDR1 as WNHNN and CDR2 as SYGVQD (reference sequence). CDR3 length: 13 amino acids. Time point meaning: week 35, safety follow-up. Each vaccine dose was 300 ug of mutant IDH1 20-mer peptide, with topical imiquimod. The data are from a study of a mutant IDH1 vaccine in newly diagnosed glioma.

This sample comprised PBMCs, obtained from a glioma patient whose treatment included an IDH1 peptide vaccine. J is TRBJ1-5 and V is TRBV10-1, with D tentatively TRBD1 (6 bases). The sequence was obtained from a man in his forties or fifties with glioma. Some clones in this sample may be carry-over from other donors' samples. The CDR3 here is CASSRQEYGPQHF. The CDR3 nucleotides read TGCGCCAGCAGTCGACAGGAATATGGGCCCCAGCATTTT.